This T cell receptor beta chain was recovered during a study of chemoradiotherapy in HPV16-positive cancers. Per germline, CDR1 MRHNA and CDR2 SNTAGT. This CDR3 spans 15 amino acids. The V end lost 6 bases, the J end lost 3 bases, and 14 bases lay between the germline ends. This clone was detected a few times. The antigen is unknown. Repeated repertoire sampling spanned the course of chemoradiotherapy. Overall study results and limits: Only a couple of HPV16-positive patients supplied the functional HPV-specificity definition. Candidate HPV-specific clones and E7-related TCR motifs grew in tumor during treatment.

Repertoires were generated with immunoSEQ multiplex PCR, while TCRdb's copy carries only in-frame clones and drops some. This sample yields some 11,000 clones, of which around two thirds are seen a single time; 16% belongs to the top ten. The chain uses TRBV6-4 and TRBJ2-2, with D perhaps matching TRBD1 (7 bases). The sequence was obtained from a human donor with HPV-associated anogenital cancer. Sampling was carried out from a patient who underwent chemoradiotherapy. This CDR3 reads CASSPQGDYTGELFF. CDR3 DNA sequence: TGTGCCAGCAGCCCCCAGGGGGACTACACCGGGGAGCTGTTTTTT.